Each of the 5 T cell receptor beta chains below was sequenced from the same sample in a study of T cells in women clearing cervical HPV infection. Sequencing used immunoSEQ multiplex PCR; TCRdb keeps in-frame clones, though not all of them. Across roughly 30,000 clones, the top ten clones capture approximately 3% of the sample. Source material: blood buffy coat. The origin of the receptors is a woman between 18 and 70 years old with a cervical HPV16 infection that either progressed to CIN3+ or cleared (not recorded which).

This CDR3 is CASSQGPTERYGYTF. The sequenced CDR3 bases are TGCGCCAGCAGCCAGGGTCCGACAGAGCGTTATGGC. The J gene is TRBJ1-2, the V gene TRBV4-1; possible D gene TRBD1, 5 bases. The CDR3 is cut off 3 residues early in the read; its end comes from the germline J gene. CDR1 and CDR2 (germline): MGHRA, YSYEKL. The CDR3 runs to 15 residues. Trimming left V 3 bases short and J 5 bases short, with 16 bases between.

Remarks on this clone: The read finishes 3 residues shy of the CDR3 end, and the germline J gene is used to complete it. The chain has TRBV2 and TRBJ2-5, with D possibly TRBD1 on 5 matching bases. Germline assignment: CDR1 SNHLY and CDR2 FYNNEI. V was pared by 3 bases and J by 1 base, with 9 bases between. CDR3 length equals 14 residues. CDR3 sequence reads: CASSDRRAQETQYF. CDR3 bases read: TGTGCCAGCAGTGACCGCAGGGCCCAAGAGACC.

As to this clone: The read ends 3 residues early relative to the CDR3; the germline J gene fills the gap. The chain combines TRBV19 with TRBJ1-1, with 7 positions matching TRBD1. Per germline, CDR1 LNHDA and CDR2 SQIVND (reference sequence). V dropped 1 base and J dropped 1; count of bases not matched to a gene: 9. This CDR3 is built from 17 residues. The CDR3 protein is CASSIGSGRTGNTEAFF. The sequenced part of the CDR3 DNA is TGTGCCAGTAGTATAGGGTCCGGTAGGACAGGGAACACTGAA. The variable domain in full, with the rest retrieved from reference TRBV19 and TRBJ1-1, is DGGITQSPKYLFRKEGQNVTLSCEQNLNHDAMYWYRQDPGQGLRLIYYSQIVNDFQKGDIAEGYSVSREKKESFPLTVTSAQKNPTAFYLCASSIGSGRTGNTEAFFGQGTRLTVV.

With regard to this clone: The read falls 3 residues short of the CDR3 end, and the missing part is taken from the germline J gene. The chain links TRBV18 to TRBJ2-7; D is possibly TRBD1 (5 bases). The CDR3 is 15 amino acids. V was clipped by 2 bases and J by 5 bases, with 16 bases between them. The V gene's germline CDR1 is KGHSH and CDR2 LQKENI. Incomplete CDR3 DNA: TGTGCCAGCTCACCATCGAGGCAGGGTGCCAACGAG. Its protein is CASSPSRQGANE. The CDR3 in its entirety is CASSPSRQGANEQYF.

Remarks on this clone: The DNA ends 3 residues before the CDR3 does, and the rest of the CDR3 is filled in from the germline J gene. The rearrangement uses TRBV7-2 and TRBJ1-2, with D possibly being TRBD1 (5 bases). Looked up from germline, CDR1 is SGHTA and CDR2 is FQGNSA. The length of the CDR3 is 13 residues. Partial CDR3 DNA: TGTGCCAGCAGCCCCCTAGGGGTCTACGAC. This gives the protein CASSPLGVYD. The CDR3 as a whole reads CASSPLGVYDYTF.